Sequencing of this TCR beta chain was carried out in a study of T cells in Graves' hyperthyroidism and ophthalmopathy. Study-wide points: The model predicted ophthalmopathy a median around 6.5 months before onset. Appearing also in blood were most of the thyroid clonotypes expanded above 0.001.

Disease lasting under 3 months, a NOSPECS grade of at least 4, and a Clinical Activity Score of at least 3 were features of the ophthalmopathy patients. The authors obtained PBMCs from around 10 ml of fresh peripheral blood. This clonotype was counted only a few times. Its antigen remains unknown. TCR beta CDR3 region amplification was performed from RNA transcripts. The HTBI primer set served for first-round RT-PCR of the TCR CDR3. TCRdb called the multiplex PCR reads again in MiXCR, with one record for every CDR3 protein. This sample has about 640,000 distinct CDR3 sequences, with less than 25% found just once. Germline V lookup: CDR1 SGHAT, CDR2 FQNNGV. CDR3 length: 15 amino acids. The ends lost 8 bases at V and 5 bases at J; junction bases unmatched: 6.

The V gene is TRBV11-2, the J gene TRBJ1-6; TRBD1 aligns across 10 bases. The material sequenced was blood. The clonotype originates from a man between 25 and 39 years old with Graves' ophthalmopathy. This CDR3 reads CASGGQGRNNSPLHF. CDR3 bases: TGTGCCAGCGGGGGACAGGGGAGGAATAATTCACCCCTCCACTTT.